This is a list of T cell receptor beta chains from one sample in a study of T cell repertoires in cytomegalovirus infection. Their target antigens are unknown. TCRdb analysed the reads with MiXCR anew, one entry per CDR3 protein. Of some 590,000 distinct CDR3 sequences in the sample, roughly 43% are singletons; the top ten hold about half. This specimen was cultured PBMCs, taken from culture after CMV antigen stimulation. Receptors originate from a human donor in good health (CMV status not recorded). Some clones in this sample may be carry-over from other donors' samples. Both conserved end residues are part of each CDR3. A D gene is named only where the DNA matches it firmly. The listing skips clone size in some rows; elsewhere it reads once, few, many or a size class.

DNA	CDR3	V	J	size	D
TGCAGTGCCCGTGCGGGCAGGGGGTGGGTTTCCTATGGCTACACCTTC	CSARAGRGWVSYGYTF	TRBV20-1	TRBJ1-2	.	TRBD1
TGTGCCAGCAGTTTCTGGACAGGACTAGCCAAAAACATTCAGTACTTC	CASSFWTGLAKNIQYF	TRBV28	TRBJ2-4	.	TRBD1
TGTGCCAGCAGGGACGGGGGGAACACCGGGGAGCTGTTTTTT	CASRDGGNTGELFF	TRBV6-2/TRBV6-3	TRBJ2-2	.	.
TGTGCCAGCAGTCGGGACTCCCAGGGTGAGCAGTTCTTC	CASSRDSQGEQFF	TRBV12-3/TRBV12-4	TRBJ2-1	few	.
TGTGCCAGCTATTTCGGGGGCACCGGGGAGCTGTTTTTT	CASYFGGTGELFF	TRBV6-8	TRBJ2-2	.	.
TGCGCCAGCACATGGGGGATAGGGAACACTGAAGCTTTCTTT	CASTWGIGNTEAFF	TRBV10-2	TRBJ1-1	.	.
TGTGCCAGCAGTTTACTGGCGTCTCTCAGCGAGCAGTACTTC	CASSLLASLSEQYF	TRBV27	TRBJ2-7	.	.
TGTGCCACCAGCTTAACTACAGGGCGGATCACTGAAGCTTTCTTT	CATSLTTGRITEAFF	TRBV5-5	TRBJ1-1	.	.
TGTGCCAGTAGTATAGATCCGCTGGGCGCCGGGGAGCTGTTTTTT	CASSIDPLGAGELFF	TRBV19	TRBJ2-2	.	.
TGTGCCAGCAGCCGCGGACAGGGCCCTTCCTACGAGCAGTACTTC	CASSRGQGPSYEQYF	TRBV7-2	TRBJ2-7	many	TRBD1
TGTGCCAGCAGCTTAGTAGGGGAAGACGGCTACACCTTC	CASSLVGEDGYTF	TRBV7-6	TRBJ1-2	.	.
TGCAGTGCTAGAGATCTAGACTATGGCTACACCTTC	CSARDLDYGYTF	TRBV20-1	TRBJ1-2	.	.
TGTGCCAGTAGGGGTGAACTCAATCAGCCCCAGCATTTT	CASRGELNQPQHF	TRBV19	TRBJ1-5	.	.
TGCAGTGCTACCGGACAGGGGTGGTATAATTCACCCCTCCACTTT	CSATGQGWYNSPLHF	TRBV20-1	TRBJ1-6	.	TRBD1
TGTGCCAGCAGCGCCACAGGATACAATGAGCAGTTCTTC	CASSATGYNEQFF	TRBV7-8	TRBJ2-1	few	.
TGTGCCAGCAGCTTAAGGCTAGCCGGCGGGGAGCTGTTTTTT	CASSLRLAGGELFF	TRBV7-2	TRBJ2-2	few	.
TGTGCCAGCAGCTTAGCGCGGTGGGGGGGCAATCAGCCCCAGCATTTT	CASSLARWGGNQPQHF	TRBV7-8	TRBJ1-5	many	.
TGTGCCATCAGTGAGGGTGGGGGACACATTGGAGAGACCCAGTACTTC	CAISEGGGHIGETQYF	TRBV10-3	TRBJ2-5	.	.
TGCAGCGGGGACAGGGGTCCCGAGACCCAGTACTTC	CSGDRGPETQYF	TRBV29-1	TRBJ2-5	few	TRBD1
TGCGCCAGCAGCTTGGGCAGATTTGCAACTAATGAAAAACTGTTTTTT	CASSLGRFATNEKLFF	TRBV5-1	TRBJ1-4	.	.
TGTGCCAGCAGCTTAGCACACTCTAACGCCTACGAGCAGTACTTC	CASSLAHSNAYEQYF	TRBV7-2	TRBJ2-7	.	.
TGTGCCAGCCAGGGACCTAACATTCAGTACTTC	CASQGPNIQYF	TRBV3-1	TRBJ2-4	.	.
TGTGCCAGCAGGATAGGACGCACAGATACGCAGTATTTT	CASRIGRTDTQYF	TRBV7-2	TRBJ2-3	.	.
TGTGCCAGCAGGTCCCTAGGCACCATATATTTT	CASRSLGTIYF	TRBV12-3/TRBV12-4	TRBJ1-3	few	.
TGTGCCAGCAGCCCAAAAGTGTTGAGCGGGTCACCCCTCCACTTT	CASSPKVLSGSPLHF	TRBV7-2	TRBJ1-6	.	.
TGTGCCAGCAGCCAAGATCGGAGTCTTTGGCAGTTCTTC	CASSQDRSLWQFF	TRBV4-2	TRBJ2-1	.	.
TGTGCCAGCACCTCGTCGGCGGGTAACTATGGCTACACCTTC	CASTSSAGNYGYTF	TRBV7-3	TRBJ1-2	.	.
TGTGCCAGCAGTTTGTGGACCGAAGAGACCCAGTACTTC	CASSLWTEETQYF	TRBV12-3/TRBV12-4	TRBJ2-5	.	.